These 27 T cell receptor beta chains were all obtained from the same sample, sequenced in a study of blood T cell repertoires in COVID-19. This table comes from immunoSEQ multiplex PCR, and its TCRdb copy is limited to in-frame clones, with some not included. The sample has around 200,000 clones; roughly four fifths are singletons. Sequencing input: peripheral blood. The receptors come from a woman aged 40 to 49 with active or convalescent COVID-19.

The J gene is TRBJ1-1, the V gene TRBV6-6; the D is unclear. The germline V and J ends were trimmed by 5 bases and 7 bases, with 23 bases remaining between them. From germline, CDR1 is MNHNY and CDR2 SVGAGI (reference sequence). CDR3 size: 16 residues. The CDR3 spells CASSRPDGPRWSEAFF. The CDR3 coding sequence is TGTGCCAGCAGTCGACCTGACGGCCCACGGTGGAGTGAAGCTTTCTTT.

The V and J genes are TRBV25-1 and TRBJ2-5, with D possibly being TRBD2 (6 bases). Trimming left V 0 bases short and J 2 bases short, with 10 bases between. The CDR3 totals 15 residues. The germline CDR1 and CDR2 sequences are MGHDK and SYGVNS. The CDR3 DNA reads as TGTGCCAGCAGTGAATATGGGGGGAAGCAAGAGACCCAGTACTTC. This gives the protein CASSEYGGKQETQYF.

The chain joins TRBV6-2 or TRBV6-3 to TRBJ1-5; D is perhaps TRBD1 (6 bases). Per germline, CDR1 MNHEY and CDR2 SVGEGT. The CDR3 loop spans 14 amino acids. Between the trimmed V and J ends, which lost 5 bases and 6 bases, there was a span of 14 bases. Written as DNA, the CDR3 is TGTGCCAGCAGTGACCAACAGGGTCCTCAGCCCCAGCATTTT. It encodes CASSDQQGPQPQHF.

This rearrangement joins TRBV30 to TRBJ1-5; 9 nucleotides match TRBD1. Germline V gene data show CDR1 as GTSNPN and CDR2 as SVGIG (reference sequence). V dropped 0 bases and J dropped 7; count of bases not matched to a gene: 7. This CDR3 contains 15 residues. The chain's CDR3 is CAWSVETGGPQPQHF. CDR3 in DNA: TGTGCCTGGAGTGTGGAAACAGGGGGCCCGCAGCCCCAGCATTTT.

The CDR3: CAWSVGTGGNEQFF. The CDR3 nucleotides read TGTGCCTGGAGTGTTGGGACAGGGGGCAATGAGCAGTTCTTC. The chain recombines TRBV30 with TRBJ2-1, with 11 bases that match TRBD1. This CDR3 has 14 amino acids. Germline V gene lookup returns CDR1 GTSNPN and CDR2 SVGIG (reference sequence). V gave up 0 bases and J gave up 6 bases; unmatched junction bases: 1. Based on the CDR3 plus reference TRBV30 and TRBJ2-1, the full variable domain is SQTIHQWPATLVQPVGSPLSLECTVEGTSNPNLYWYRQAAGRGLQLLFYSVGIGQISSEVPQNLSASRPQDRQFILSSKKLLLSDSGFYLCAWSVGTGGNEQFFGPGTRLTVL.

This clone was observed a single time. The gene calls are TRBV30 and TRBJ1-1; no clear D. The V gene's germline CDR1 is GTSNPN and CDR2 SVGIG (reference sequence). This CDR3 spans 13 amino acids. Trimming pared 3 bases from V and 6 bases from J, leaving 14 bases between. CDR3 in DNA: TGTGCCTGGAGCCTAGTACGGTCGGCTGAAGCTTTCTTT. Protein product: CAWSLVRSAEAFF.

V gene TRBV19 combines with J gene TRBJ2-7; TRBD1 matches 10 bases. The CDR3 extends over 16 amino acids. Per germline, CDR1 LNHDA and CDR2 SQIVND (reference sequence). The trim removed 4 bases at V and 4 bases at J, leaving 10 bases unmatched. In DNA form, the CDR3 reads TGTGCCAGTAGTAGGCCCTCGACAGGGGGCGGGTACGAGCAGTACTTC. Translated: CASSRPSTGGGYEQYF.

This chain links TRBV4-2 with TRBJ2-5, with 8 bases matching TRBD2. The CDR3 is 16 amino acids. The trim removed 0 bases at V and 6 bases at J, leaving 9 bases unmatched. Germline loops: CDR1 LGHNA, CDR2 YNFKEQ. CDR3 DNA sequence: TGTGCCAGCAGCCAAGATATCACTAGCGGCCGGAAGACCCAGTACTTC. This translates into CASSQDITSGRKTQYF.

CDR3 sequence: CASSTSWPRGGDTQYF. The CDR3 region has the DNA TGTGCCAGCAGCACCTCTTGGCCGCGGGGGGGAGATACGCAGTATTTT. V is TRBV7-3 and J is TRBJ2-3, with 9 bases aligning to TRBD2. The CDR3 length is 16 residues. Germline lookup yields CDR1 SGHTA and CDR2 FQGTGA. J lost 5 bases, V lost 5 bases, and 11 bases had no gene match.

The chain joins TRBV10-3 to TRBJ2-7; 9 positions match TRBD2. Trimming removed 2 bases from V and 4 bases from J; junction bases left unmatched: 6. Germline CDR1 ENHRY, CDR2 SYGVKD. CDR3 size: 15 residues. In nucleotides, the CDR3 is TGTGCCATCAGTGAGATGGCGGGAGGGCCGTACGAGCAGTACTTC. Translated, it gives CAISEMAGGPYEQYF.

The V call is TRBV6-5, the J call TRBJ2-6; a possible D gene is TRBD2 (5 bases). The CDR3 length is 14 residues. Germline V gives CDR1 MNHEY, CDR2 SVGAGI. V lost 7 bases to trimming and J lost 1 base, with 8 bases between them. The CDR3 DNA follows: TGTGCCAGCACCACTAGGTCTGGGGCCAACGTCCTGACTTTC. Translated: CASTTRSGANVLTF.

This rearrangement joins TRBV27 to TRBJ1-5; no firm D call. The CDR3 sequence is 14 residues long. In germline, CDR1 is MNHEY, CDR2 SMNVEV (reference sequence). V lost 5 bases and J 2 bases, leaving 10 bases between the germline ends. The CDR3 DNA reads as TGTGCCAGCAGTCGAGCGGGAGGCAATCAGCCCCAGCATTTT. Translation gives CASSRAGGNQPQHF.

The rearrangement uses TRBV5-1 and TRBJ1-5; D possibly corresponds to TRBD1 (5 bases). This CDR3 comprises 17 residues. V lost 7 bases and J lost 5, with 25 bases in between. Germline V gives CDR1 SGHRS, CDR2 YFSETQ. The CDR3 reads CASGAMGGPKIYQPQHF. In DNA, the CDR3 is TGCGCCAGCGGAGCTATGGGGGGACCGAAGATCTATCAGCCCCAGCATTTT.

The chain links TRBV11-2 to TRBJ1-4; 7 bases align to TRBD1. The germline V gene encodes CDR1 SGHAT and CDR2 FQNNGV. The V segment lost 1 base and the J segment 4 bases; nucleotides outside the gene matches: 9. The CDR3 consists of 17 residues. The CDR3 coding sequence is TGTGCCAGCAGCTTAGGGGATCGGACAGGAAGTAATGAAAAACTGTTTTTT. The encoded protein is CASSLGDRTGSNEKLFF.

The chain links TRBV6-9 to TRBJ2-5; tentatively, D is TRBD1 (6 bases). This CDR3 is 13 amino acids long. The germline V gene has CDR1 MNHGY and CDR2 SVAAGI. V was trimmed by 7 bases and J by 1 base, leaving 10 bases between them. This CDR3 reads CASIGQIQETQYF. CDR3 nucleotide sequence: TGTGCCAGCATCGGACAGATCCAAGAGACCCAGTACTTC.

The chain is built from TRBV18 and TRBJ2-7, with TRBD2 as a possible D gene (6 bases). Trimming stripped 2 bases from V and 5 bases from J, with 13 bases between. The CDR3 runs 14 residues. Germline values: CDR1 KGHSH, CDR2 LQKENI. In nucleotides, the CDR3 is TGTGCCAGCTCACCATCGGCGGAGGGCCACGAGCAGTACTTC. It yields the protein CASSPSAEGHEQYF.

This chain uses TRBV7-2 with TRBJ1-1; no reliable D call. The CDR3 spans 14 residues. The V gene's germline CDR1 is SGHTA and CDR2 FQGNSA. Between the trimmed V and J ends, which lost 1 base and 6 bases, there was a span of 12 bases. The DNA for the CDR3 is TGTGCCAGCAGCTTAGGGGCCCTGGGCCCTGAAGCTTTCTTT. Translated: CASSLGALGPEAFF.

This chain connects TRBV18 to TRBJ1-4, with D possibly TRBD1 on 6 matching bases. Germline V gene sequence: CDR1 KGHSH, CDR2 LQKENI. The CDR3 covers 14 residues. V lost 6 bases and J 8 bases, leaving 16 bases between the germline ends. As DNA, the CDR3 is TGTGCCAGCTCGAGGACAGAAGGAGGCGAAAAACTGTTTTTT. This translates into CASSRTEGGEKLFF.

The chain recombines TRBV28 with TRBJ2-7, with D possibly matching TRBD1 (6 bases). The CDR3 contains 15 residues. The V end was cut by 6 bases, the J end by 3 bases, with 18 bases between. Germline V gene lookup returns CDR1 MDHEN and CDR2 SYDVKM. The CDR3 region is CASRPTRDMSYEQYF. The CDR3 nucleotides read TGTGCCAGCAGACCAACACGGGACATGAGCTACGAGCAGTACTTC. The complete variable domain, with remaining parts taken from reference TRBV28 and TRBJ2-7, reads DVKVTQSSRYLVKRTGEKVFLECVQDMDHENMFWYRQDPGLGLRLIYFSYDVKMKEKGDIPEGYSVSREKKERFSLILESASTNQTSMYLCASRPTRDMSYEQYFGPGTRLTVT.

This chain joins TRBV7-3 and TRBJ2-1; D remains unclear. Trimming took off 3 bases at V and 6 bases at J, with 9 bases between the two ends. Germline V gene lookup returns CDR1 SGHTA and CDR2 FQGTGA. The CDR3 is 13 amino acids. The CDR3 is CASSFISGNEQFF. CDR3 sequence (DNA): TGTGCCAGCAGCTTCATCTCGGGCAATGAGCAGTTCTTC.

The V gene is TRBV5-1, the J gene TRBJ2-3; TRBD2 agrees at 9 bases. The CDR3 is 18 residues long. Per germline, CDR1 SGHRS and CDR2 YFSETQ. V was clipped by 3 bases and J by 2 bases; unmatched bases: 13. CDR3 coding DNA: TGCGCCAGCAGCTGGGGAATCGGAGCGGGAGGATCCACAGATACGCAGTATTTT. The encoded protein is CASSWGIGAGGSTDTQYF.

The rearrangement uses TRBV9 and TRBJ1-4; 8 nucleotides line up with TRBD1. Looked up from germline, CDR1 is SGDLS and CDR2 is YYNGEE. The CDR3 is 18 residues long. Unmatched junction bases numbered 8, after V lost 0 bases and J lost 1 base. The DNA for the CDR3 is TGTGCCAGCAGCGTAGTGGGACAGGTCTTGGGAACTAATGAAAAACTGTTTTTT. Amino acids: CASSVVGQVLGTNEKLFF.

This chain connects TRBV11-2 to TRBJ1-6; D perhaps matches TRBD1 (5 bases). Trimming shortened V by 1 base and J by 8 bases, and 9 bases separated the two germline ends. This CDR3 region has 14 residues. Germline CDR1 and CDR2: SGHAT and FQNNGV. The CDR3 spells CASSLGQRDSPLHF. The CDR3 DNA reads TGTGCCAGCAGCTTAGGACAGCGGGATTCACCCCTCCACTTT.

This clone was seen only once. The V call is TRBV5-6, the J call TRBJ1-3; tentatively, D is TRBD1 (6 bases). The V end lost 6 bases, the J end lost 0 bases, and 19 bases lay between the germline ends. Germline V CDR1 and CDR2: SGHDT, YYEEEE. The CDR3 covers 17 residues. Here the CDR3 reads CASTIFQGIFSGNTIYF. CDR3 in DNA: TGTGCCAGCACTATATTCCAGGGGATTTTCTCTGGAAACACCATATATTTT.

This clone was recorded only once. The gene calls are TRBV27 and TRBJ1-5, with a tentative D call TRBD1 (6 bases). The CDR3 totals 15 residues. Trimming left V 0 bases short and J 9 bases short, with 15 bases between. Germline V gene sequence: CDR1 MNHEY, CDR2 SMNVEV (reference sequence). CDR3 in amino acids: CASSLSFYGTLPQHF. CDR3 DNA: TGTGCCAGCAGTTTATCGTTCTACGGGACACTGCCCCAGCATTTT.

The chain has TRBV2 and TRBJ2-2; 7 bases map to TRBD2. V was clipped by 8 bases and J by 5 bases; unmatched bases: 11. The CDR3 extends over 15 amino acids. Germline V lookup: CDR1 SNHLY, CDR2 FYNNEI. In DNA form, the CDR3 reads TGTGCCAGCGGCGGGCCGGCGGGGGTTACCGGGGAGCTGTTTTTT. Its translation: CASGGPAGVTGELFF.

This clone was detected once. This chain joins TRBV7-3 and TRBJ1-1, with D possibly matching TRBD1 (5 bases). CDR3 length: 14 residues. Trimming removed 5 bases from V and 1 base from J, with 11 bases in between. Germline CDR1 SGHTA, CDR2 FQGTGA. CDR3 sequence reads: CASSRGAGNTEAFF. The CDR3, as DNA: TGTGCCAGCAGCCGCGGGGCAGGGAACACTGAAGCTTTCTTT.